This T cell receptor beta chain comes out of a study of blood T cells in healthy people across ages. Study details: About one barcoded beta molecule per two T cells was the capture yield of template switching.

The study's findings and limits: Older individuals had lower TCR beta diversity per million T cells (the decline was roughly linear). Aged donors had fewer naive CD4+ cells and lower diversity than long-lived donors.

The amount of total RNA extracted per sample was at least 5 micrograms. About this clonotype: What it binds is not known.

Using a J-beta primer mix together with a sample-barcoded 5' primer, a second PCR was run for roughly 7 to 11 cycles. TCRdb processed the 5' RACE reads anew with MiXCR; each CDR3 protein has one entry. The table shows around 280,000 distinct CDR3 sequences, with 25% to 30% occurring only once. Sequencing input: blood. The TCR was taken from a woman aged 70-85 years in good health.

The CDR3 DNA is TGTGCCAGCTCCCCAACCATGGTATCCTACAATGAGCAGTTCTTC. Protein product: CASSPTMVSYNEQFF. The V gene is TRBV18, the J gene TRBJ2-1; D call uncertain. The V end lost 6 bases, the J end lost 1 base, and 13 bases lay between the germline ends. The CDR3 is 15 amino acids. Germline V lookup: CDR1 KGHSH, CDR2 LQKENI.